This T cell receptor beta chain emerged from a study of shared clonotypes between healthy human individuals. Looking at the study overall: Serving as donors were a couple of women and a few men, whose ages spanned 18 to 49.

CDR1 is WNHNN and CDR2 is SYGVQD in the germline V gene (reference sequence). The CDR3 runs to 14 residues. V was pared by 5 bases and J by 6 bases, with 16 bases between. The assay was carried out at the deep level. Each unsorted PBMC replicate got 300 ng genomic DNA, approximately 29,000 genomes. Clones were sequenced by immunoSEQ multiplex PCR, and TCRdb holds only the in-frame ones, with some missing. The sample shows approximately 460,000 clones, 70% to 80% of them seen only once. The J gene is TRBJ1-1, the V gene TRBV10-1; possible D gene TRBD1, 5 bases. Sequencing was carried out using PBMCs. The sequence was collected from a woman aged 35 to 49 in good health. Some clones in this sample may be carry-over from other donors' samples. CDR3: CASSPEREGAEAFF. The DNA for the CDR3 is TGCGCCAGCAGTCCCGAAAGGGAAGGGGCTGAAGCTTTCTTT.